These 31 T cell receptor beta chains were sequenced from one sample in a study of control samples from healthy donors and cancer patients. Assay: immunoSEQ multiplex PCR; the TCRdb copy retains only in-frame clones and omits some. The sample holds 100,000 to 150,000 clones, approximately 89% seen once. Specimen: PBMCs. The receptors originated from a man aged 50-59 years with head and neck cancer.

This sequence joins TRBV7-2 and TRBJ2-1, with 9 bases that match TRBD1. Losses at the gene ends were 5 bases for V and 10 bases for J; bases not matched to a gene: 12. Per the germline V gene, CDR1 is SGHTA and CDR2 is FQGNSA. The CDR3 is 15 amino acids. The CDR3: CASSPSYDRGREQFF. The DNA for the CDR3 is TGTGCCAGCAGCCCCTCATACGACAGGGGGAGGGAGCAGTTCTTC.

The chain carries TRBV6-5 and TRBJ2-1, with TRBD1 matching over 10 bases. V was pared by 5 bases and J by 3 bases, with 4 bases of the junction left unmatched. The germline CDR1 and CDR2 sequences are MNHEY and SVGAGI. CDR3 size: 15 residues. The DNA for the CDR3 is TGTGCCAGCAGTACCGGGACAGGGGACTACAATGAGCAGTTCTTC. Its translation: CASSTGTGDYNEQFF.

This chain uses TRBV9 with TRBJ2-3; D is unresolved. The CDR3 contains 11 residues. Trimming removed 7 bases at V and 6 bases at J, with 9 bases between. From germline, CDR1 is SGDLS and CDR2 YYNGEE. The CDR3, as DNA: TGTGCCAGCGCCGATTGGGATACGCAGTATTTT. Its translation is CASADWDTQYF.

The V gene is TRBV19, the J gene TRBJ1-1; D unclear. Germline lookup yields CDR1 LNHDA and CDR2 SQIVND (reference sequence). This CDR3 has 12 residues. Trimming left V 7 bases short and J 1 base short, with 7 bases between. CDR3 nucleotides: TGTGCCAGTACCATGGGGAACACTGAAGCTTTCTTT. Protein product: CASTMGNTEAFF. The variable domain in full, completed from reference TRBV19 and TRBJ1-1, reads DGGITQSPKYLFRKEGQNVTLSCEQNLNHDAMYWYRQDPGQGLRLIYYSQIVNDFQKGDIAEGYSVSREKKESFPLTVTSAQKNPTAFYLCASTMGNTEAFFGQGTRLTVV.

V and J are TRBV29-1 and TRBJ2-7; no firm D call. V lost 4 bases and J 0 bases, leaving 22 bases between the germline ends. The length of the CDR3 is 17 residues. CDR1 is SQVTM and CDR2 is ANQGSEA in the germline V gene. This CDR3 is CSVVGPRGSRSSYEQYF. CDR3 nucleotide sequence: TGCAGCGTTGTGGGCCCCCGCGGCAGTCGAAGCTCCTACGAGCAGTACTTC.

As DNA, the CDR3 is TGTGCCAGCAGAGACCAGGGGGGCTCACCCCTCCACTTT. As protein: CASRDQGGSPLHF. The chain couples TRBV6-5 to TRBJ1-6; 7 nucleotides align to TRBD1. Trimming cost V 6 bases and J 10 bases; bases outside gene matches: 6. The CDR3 runs 13 residues. CDR1 is MNHEY and CDR2 is SVGAGI in the germline V gene.

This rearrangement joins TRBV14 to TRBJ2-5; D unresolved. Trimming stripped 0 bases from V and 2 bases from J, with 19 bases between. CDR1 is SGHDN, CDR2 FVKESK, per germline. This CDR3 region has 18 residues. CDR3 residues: CASSQDKRSGAWQETQYF. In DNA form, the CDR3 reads TGTGCCAGCAGCCAAGATAAAAGGTCAGGAGCATGGCAAGAGACCCAGTACTTC.

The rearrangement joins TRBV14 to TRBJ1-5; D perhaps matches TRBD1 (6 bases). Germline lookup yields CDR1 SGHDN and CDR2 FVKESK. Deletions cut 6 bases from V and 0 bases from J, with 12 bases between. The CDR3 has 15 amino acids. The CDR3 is CASSQGQLSNQPQHF. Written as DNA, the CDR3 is TGTGCCAGCAGTCAGGGGCAGCTTAGCAATCAGCCCCAGCATTTT.

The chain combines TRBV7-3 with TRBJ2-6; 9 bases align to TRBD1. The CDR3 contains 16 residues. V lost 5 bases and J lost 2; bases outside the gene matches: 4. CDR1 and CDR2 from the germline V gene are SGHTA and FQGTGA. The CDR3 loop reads CASSPGTGTGANVLTF. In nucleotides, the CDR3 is TGTGCCAGCAGCCCGGGGACAGGGACTGGGGCCAACGTCCTGACTTTC.

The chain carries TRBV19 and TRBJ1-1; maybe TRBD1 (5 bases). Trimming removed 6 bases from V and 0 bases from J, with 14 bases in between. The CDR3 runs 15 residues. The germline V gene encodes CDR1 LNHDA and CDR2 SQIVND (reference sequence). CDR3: CASSERGLMNTEAFF. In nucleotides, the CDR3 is TGTGCCAGTAGCGAACGGGGACTGATGAACACTGAAGCTTTCTTT.

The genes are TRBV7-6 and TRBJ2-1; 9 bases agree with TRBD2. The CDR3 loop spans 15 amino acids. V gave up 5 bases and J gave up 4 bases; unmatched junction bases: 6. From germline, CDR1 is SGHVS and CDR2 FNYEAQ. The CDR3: CASSPWAGGYNEQFF. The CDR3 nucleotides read TGTGCCAGCAGCCCCTGGGCGGGGGGGTACAATGAGCAGTTCTTC. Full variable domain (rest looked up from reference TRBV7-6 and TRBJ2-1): GAGVSQSPRYKVTKRGQDVALRCDPISGHVSLYWYRQALGQGPEFLTYFNYEAQQDKSGLPNDRFSAERPEGSISTLTIQRTEQRDSAMYRCASSPWAGGYNEQFFGPGTRLTVL.

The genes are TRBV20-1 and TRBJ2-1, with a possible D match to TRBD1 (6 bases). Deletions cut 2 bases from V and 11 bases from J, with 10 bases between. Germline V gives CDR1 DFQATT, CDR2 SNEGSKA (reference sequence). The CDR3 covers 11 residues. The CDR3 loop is CSARRTVKQFF. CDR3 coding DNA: TGCAGTGCTAGAAGGACAGTCAAGCAGTTCTTC.

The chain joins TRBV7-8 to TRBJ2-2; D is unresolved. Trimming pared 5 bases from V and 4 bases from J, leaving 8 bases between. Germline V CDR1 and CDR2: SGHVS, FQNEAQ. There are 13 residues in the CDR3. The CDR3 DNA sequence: TGTGCCAGCAGCCGAGATATCACCGGGGAGCTGTTTTTT. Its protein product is CASSRDITGELFF.

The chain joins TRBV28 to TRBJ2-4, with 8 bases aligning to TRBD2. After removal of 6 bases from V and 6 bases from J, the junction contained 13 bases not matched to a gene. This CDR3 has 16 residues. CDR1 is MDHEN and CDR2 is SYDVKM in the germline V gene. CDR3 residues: CASSSSGSLDGNIQYF. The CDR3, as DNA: TGTGCCAGCAGCTCCAGCGGGAGCCTCGACGGAAACATTCAGTACTTC.

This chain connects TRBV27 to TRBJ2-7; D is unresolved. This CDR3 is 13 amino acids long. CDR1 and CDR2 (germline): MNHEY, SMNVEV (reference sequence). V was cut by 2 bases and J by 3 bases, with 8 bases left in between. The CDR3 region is CASSLASFYEQYF. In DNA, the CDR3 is TGTGCCAGCAGTTTAGCCAGTTTCTACGAGCAGTACTTC.

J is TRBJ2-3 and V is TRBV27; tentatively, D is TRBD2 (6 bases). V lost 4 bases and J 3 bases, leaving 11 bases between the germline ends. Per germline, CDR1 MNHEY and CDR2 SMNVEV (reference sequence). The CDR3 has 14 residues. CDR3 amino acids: CASSSRLGTDTQYF. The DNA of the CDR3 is TGTGCCAGCAGTTCCAGACTAGGAACAGATACGCAGTATTTT.

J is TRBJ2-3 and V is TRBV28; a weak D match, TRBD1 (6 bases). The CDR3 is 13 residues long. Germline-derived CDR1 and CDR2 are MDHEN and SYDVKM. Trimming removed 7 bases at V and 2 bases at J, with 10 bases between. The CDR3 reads CASIGQLTDTQYF. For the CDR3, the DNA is TGTGCCAGCATTGGACAGCTCACAGATACGCAGTATTTT.

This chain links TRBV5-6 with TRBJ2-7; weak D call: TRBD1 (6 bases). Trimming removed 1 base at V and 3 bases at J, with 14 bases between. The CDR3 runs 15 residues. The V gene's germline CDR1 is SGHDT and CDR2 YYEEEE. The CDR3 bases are TGTGCCAGCAGCTTGTCACCGGACAGATACTACGAGCAGTACTTC. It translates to CASSLSPDRYYEQYF.

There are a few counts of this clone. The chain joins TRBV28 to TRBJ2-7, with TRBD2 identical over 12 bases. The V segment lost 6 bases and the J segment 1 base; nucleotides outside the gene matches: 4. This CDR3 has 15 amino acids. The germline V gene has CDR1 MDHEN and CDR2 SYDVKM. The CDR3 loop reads CASRRTSGISYEQYF. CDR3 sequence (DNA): TGTGCCAGCAGACGGACTAGCGGGATTTCCTACGAGCAGTACTTC. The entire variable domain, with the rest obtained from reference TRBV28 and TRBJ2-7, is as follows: DVKVTQSSRYLVKRTGEKVFLECVQDMDHENMFWYRQDPGLGLRLIYFSYDVKMKEKGDIPEGYSVSREKKERFSLILESASTNQTSMYLCASRRTSGISYEQYFGPGTRLTVT.

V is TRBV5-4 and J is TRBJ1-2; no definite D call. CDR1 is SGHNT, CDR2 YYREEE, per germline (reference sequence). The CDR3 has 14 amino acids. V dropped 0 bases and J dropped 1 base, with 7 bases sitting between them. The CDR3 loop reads CASSLADGNYGYTF. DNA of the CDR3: TGTGCCAGCAGCTTGGCGGACGGTAACTATGGCTACACCTTC. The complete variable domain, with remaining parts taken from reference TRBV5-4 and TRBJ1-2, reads ETGVTQSPTHLIKTRGQQVTLRCSSQSGHNTVSWYQQALGQGPQFIFQYYREEENGRGNFPPRFSGLQFPNYSSELNVNALELDDSALYLCASSLADGNYGYTFGSGTRLTVV.

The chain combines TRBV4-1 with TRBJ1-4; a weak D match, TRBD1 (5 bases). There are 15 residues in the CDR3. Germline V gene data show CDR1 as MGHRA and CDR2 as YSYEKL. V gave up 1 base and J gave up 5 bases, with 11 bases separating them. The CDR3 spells CASSQVTVGNEKLFF. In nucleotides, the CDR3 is TGCGCCAGCAGCCAAGTGACAGTTGGGAATGAAAAACTGTTTTTT.

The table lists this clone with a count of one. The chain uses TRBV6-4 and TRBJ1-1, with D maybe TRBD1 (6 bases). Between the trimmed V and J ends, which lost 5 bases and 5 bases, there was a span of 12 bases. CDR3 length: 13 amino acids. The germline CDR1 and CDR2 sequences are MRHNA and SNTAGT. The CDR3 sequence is CASSFATGTEAFF. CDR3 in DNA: TGTGCCAGCAGTTTCGCGACAGGAACTGAAGCTTTCTTT.

The CDR3 nucleotides read TGTGCCACCAGTGATATCCCGGGACTAGCGGGAGCGGCAAGCAATGAGCAGTTCTTC. Encoded protein: CATSDIPGLAGAASNEQFF. The rearrangement uses TRBV24-1 and TRBJ2-1; 14 positions agree with TRBD2. Germline loops: CDR1 KGHDR, CDR2 SFDVKD. The CDR3 consists of 19 residues. V shed 3 bases, J shed 6 bases, and the junction held 12 bases outside the gene matches.

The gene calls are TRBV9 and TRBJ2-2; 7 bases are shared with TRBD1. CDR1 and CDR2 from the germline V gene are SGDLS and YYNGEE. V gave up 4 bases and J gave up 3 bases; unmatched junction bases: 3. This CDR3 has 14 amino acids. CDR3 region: CASSPQGDTGELFF. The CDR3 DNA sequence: TGTGCCAGCAGCCCCCAGGGGGACACCGGGGAGCTGTTTTTT.

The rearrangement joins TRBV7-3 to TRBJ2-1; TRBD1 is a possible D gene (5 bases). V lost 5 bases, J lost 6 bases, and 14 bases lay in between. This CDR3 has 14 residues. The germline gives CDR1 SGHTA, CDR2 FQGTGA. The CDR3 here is CASSLIQGSNEQFF. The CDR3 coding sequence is TGTGCCAGCAGCCTTATTCAGGGTAGCAATGAGCAGTTCTTC.

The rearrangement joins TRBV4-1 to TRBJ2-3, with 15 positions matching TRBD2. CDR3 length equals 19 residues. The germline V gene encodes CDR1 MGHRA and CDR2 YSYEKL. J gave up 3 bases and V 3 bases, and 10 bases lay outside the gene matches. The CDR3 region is CASSHGLAGGPTRTDTQYF. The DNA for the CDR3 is TGCGCCAGCAGCCATGGACTAGCGGGGGGGCCAACTAGAACAGATACGCAGTATTTT.

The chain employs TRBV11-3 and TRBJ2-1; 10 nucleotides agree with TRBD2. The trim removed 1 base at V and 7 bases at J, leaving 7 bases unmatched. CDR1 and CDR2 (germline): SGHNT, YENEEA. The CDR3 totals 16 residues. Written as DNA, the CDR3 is TGTGCCAGCAGCTTAGGAGCTAGCGGGAGTATAAATGAGCAGTTCTTC. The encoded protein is CASSLGASGSINEQFF.

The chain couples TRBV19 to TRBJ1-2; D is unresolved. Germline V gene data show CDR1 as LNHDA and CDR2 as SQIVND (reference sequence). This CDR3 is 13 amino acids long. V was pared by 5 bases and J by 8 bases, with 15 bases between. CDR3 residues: CASSASSGLGYTF. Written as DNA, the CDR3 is TGTGCCAGTAGTGCTTCCTCAGGTCTAGGCTACACCTTC. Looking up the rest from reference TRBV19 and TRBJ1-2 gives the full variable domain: DGGITQSPKYLFRKEGQNVTLSCEQNLNHDAMYWYRQDPGQGLRLIYYSQIVNDFQKGDIAEGYSVSREKKESFPLTVTSAQKNPTAFYLCASSASSGLGYTFGSGTRLTVV.

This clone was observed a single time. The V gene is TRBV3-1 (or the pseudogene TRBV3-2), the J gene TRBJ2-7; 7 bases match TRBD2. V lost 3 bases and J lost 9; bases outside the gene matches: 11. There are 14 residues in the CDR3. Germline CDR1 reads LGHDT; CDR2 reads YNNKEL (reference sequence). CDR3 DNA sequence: TGTGCCAGCAGCCAGGCGGGGGTAGATAGAAGGCAGTACTTC. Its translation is CASSQAGVDRRQYF.

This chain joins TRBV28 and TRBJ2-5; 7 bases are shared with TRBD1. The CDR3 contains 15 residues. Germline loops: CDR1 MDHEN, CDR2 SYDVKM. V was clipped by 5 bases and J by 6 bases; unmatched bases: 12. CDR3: CASSPSTRDSQTQYF. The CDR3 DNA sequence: TGTGCCAGCAGTCCTTCCACACGGGACAGTCAGACCCAGTACTTC.

CDR3 loop: CASNEGAPIRQYF. In DNA, the CDR3 is TGTGCCAGCAACGAGGGGGCCCCCATTAGGCAGTACTTC. V usage is TRBV2 and J usage is TRBJ2-7; 7 bases are shared with TRBD1. The CDR3 is 13 amino acids. Germline CDR1 SNHLY, CDR2 FYNNEI. Trimming cost V 7 bases and J 9 bases; bases outside gene matches: 12. Full variable domain (missing parts from reference TRBV2 and TRBJ2-7): EPEVTQTPSHQVTQMGQEVILRCVPISNHLYFYWYRQILGQKVEFLVSFYNNEISEKSEIFDDQFSVERPDGSNFTLKIRSTKLEDSAMYFCASNEGAPIRQYFGPGTRLTVT.